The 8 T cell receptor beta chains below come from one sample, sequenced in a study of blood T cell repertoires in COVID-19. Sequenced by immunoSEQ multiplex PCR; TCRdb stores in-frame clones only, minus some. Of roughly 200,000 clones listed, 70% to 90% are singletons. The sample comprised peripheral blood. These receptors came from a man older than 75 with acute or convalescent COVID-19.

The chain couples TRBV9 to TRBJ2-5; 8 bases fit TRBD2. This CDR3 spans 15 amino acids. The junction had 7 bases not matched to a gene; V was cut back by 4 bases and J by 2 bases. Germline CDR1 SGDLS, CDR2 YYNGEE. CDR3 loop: CASSSRPSGQETQYF. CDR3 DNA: TGTGCCAGCAGCTCCCGACCTAGCGGGCAAGAGACCCAGTACTTC.

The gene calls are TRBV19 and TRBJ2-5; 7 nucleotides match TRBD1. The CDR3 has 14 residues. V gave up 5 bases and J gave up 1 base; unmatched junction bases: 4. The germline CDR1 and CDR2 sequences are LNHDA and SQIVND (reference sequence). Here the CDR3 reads CASSRTGLQETQYF. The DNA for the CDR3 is TGTGCCAGTAGTCGGACAGGACTCCAAGAGACCCAGTACTTC.

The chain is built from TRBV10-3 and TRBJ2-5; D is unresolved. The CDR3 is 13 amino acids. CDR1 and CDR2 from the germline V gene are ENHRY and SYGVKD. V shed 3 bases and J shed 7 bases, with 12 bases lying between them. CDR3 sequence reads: CAISDLAAGTQYF. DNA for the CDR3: TGTGCCATCAGTGATTTAGCTGCTGGGACCCAGTACTTC.

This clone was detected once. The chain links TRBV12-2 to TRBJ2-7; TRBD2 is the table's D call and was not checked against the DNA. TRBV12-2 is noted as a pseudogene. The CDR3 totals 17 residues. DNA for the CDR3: TGTGCAAGTCGCTTCGCAATAAATAGCGGGACCTTCTACGAGCAGTACTTC. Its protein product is CASRFAINSGTFYEQYF.

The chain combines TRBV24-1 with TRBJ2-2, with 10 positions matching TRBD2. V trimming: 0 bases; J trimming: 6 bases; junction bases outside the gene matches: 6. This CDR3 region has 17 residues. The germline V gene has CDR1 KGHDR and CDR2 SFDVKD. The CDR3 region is CATSDLWASGSSGELFF. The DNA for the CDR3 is TGTGCCACCAGTGATTTGTGGGCTAGCGGGAGCTCCGGGGAGCTGTTTTTT.

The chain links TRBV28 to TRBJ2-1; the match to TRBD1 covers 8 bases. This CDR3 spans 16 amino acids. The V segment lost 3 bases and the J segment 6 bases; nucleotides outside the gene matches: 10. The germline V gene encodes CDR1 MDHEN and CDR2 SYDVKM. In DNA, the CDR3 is TGTGCCAGCAGTTTGTTCGGGCAGGGGGCGCGCAATGAGCAGTTCTTC. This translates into CASSLFGQGARNEQFF. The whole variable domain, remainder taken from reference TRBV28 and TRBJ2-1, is DVKVTQSSRYLVKRTGEKVFLECVQDMDHENMFWYRQDPGLGLRLIYFSYDVKMKEKGDIPEGYSVSREKKERFSLILESASTNQTSMYLCASSLFGQGARNEQFFGPGTRLTVL.

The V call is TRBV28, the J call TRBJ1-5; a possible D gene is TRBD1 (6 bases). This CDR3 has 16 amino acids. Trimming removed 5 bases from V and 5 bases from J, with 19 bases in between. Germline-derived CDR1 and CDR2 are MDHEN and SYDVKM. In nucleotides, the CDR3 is TGTGCCAGCAGTCGAAACCACAGGGTCGGTTATCAGCCCCAGCATTTT. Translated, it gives CASSRNHRVGYQPQHF.

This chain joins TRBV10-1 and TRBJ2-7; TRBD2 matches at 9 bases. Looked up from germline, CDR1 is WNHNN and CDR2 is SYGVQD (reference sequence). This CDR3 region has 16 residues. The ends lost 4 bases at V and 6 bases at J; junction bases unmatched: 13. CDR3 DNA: TGCGCCAGCAGTGCGGAAGCGGGAGGTACCGGGAGCGAGCAGTACGTC. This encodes CASSAEAGGTGSEQYV.